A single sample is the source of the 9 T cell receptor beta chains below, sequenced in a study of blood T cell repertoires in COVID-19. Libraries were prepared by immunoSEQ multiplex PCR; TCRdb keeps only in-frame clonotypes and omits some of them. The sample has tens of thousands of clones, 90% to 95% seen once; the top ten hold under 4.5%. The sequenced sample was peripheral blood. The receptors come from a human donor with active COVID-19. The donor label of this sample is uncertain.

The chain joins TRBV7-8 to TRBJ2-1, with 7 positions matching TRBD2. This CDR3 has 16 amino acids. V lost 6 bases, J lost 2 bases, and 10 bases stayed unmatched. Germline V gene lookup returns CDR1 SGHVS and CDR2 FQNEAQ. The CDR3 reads CASSLLVGLAYNEQFF. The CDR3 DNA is TGTGCCAGCAGTCTACTCGTTGGACTAGCCTACAATGAGCAGTTCTTC.

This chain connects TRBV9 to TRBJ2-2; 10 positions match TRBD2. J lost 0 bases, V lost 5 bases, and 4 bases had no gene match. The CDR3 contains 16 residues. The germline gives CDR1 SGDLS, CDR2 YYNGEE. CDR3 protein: CASSALAGPNTGELFF. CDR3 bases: TGTGCCAGCAGTGCACTAGCGGGACCGAACACCGGGGAGCTGTTTTTT.

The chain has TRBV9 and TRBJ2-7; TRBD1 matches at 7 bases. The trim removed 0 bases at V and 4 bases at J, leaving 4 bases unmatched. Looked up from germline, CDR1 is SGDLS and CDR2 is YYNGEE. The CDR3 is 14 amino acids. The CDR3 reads CASSVATQGYEQYF. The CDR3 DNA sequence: TGTGCCAGCAGCGTAGCGACACAGGGGTACGAGCAGTACTTC.

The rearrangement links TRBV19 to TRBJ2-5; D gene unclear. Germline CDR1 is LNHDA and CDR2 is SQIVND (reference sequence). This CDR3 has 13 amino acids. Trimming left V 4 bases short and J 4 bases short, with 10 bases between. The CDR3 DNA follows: TGTGCCAGTAGTACCGCGCGAGGAGAGACCCAGTACTTC. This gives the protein CASSTARGETQYF.

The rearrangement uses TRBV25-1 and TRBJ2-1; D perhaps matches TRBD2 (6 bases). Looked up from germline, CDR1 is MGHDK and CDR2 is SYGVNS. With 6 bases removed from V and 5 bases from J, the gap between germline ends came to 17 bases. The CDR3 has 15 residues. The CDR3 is CASRRWGDLDNEQFF. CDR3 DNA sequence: TGTGCCAGCAGGAGGTGGGGGGACCTTGACAATGAGCAGTTCTTC.

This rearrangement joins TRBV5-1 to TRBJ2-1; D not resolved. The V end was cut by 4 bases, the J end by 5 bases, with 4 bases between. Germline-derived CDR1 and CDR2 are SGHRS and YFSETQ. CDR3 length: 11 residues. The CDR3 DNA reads TGCGCCAGCAGCCTTAACAATGAGCAGTTCTTC. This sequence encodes CASSLNNEQFF.

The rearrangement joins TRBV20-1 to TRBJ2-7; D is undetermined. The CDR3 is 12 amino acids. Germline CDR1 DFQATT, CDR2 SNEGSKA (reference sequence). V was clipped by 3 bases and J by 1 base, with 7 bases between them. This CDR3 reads CSASSSSYEQYF. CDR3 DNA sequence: TGCAGTGCTAGTTCCAGTTCCTACGAGCAGTACTTC.

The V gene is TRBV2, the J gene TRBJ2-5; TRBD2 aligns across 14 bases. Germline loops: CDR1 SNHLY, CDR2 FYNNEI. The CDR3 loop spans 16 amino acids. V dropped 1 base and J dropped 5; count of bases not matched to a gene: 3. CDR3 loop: CASSEGLAGGQETQYF. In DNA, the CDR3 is TGTGCCAGCAGTGAAGGACTAGCGGGGGGGCAGGAGACCCAGTACTTC.

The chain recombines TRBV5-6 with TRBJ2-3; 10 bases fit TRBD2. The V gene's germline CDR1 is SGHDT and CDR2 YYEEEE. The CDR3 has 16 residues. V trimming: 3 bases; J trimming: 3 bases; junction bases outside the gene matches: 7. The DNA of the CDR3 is TGTGCCAGCAGCTGGTTTAGCGGGAGGTTAACAGATACGCAGTATTTT. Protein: CASSWFSGRLTDTQYF.